Listed below are T cell receptor beta chains from one sample, sequenced in a study of shared T cell receptors in the human thymus. The assay was immunoSEQ multiplex PCR, and TCRdb's table has in-frame clones only and misses some. The repertoire holds 640,000 or so clones, around 87% seen once, with roughly 0.0086% in the top ten. The sample was also linked to a second study, of human thymus T cells.

Material for sequencing was thymocytes. The receptors were sampled from a boy under three years old with a congenital heart defect. CDR3s include the opening cysteine and the closing phenylalanine or tryptophan. D genes are given only for firm matches. Some rows mark clone size as missing; the rest say once, few, many or name a class of expanded clone.

size	D	V	J	DNA	CDR3
NA	TRBD1	TRBV28	TRBJ2-7	TGTGCCAGCAGTACCACAGGGGGGCCCTCCTACGAGCAGTACTTC	CASSTTGGPSYEQYF
NA	NA	TRBV6-1	TRBJ1-3	TGTGCCAGCATCTCAGCTAGCTCTGGAAACACCATATATTTT	CASISASSGNTIYF
NA	TRBD1	TRBV5-6	TRBJ1-1	TGTGCCAGCAGCCAGGGACAGCGTAGAACCTCCTACAGGGCTGAAGCTTTCTTT	CASSQGQRRTSYRAEAFF
NA	NA	TRBV13	TRBJ2-5	TGTGCCAGCAGCTTAGGCCACGGGACCCAGTACTTC	CASSLGHGTQYF
NA	TRBD2	TRBV14	TRBJ2-1	TGTGCCAGCAGCCAAGATCGGAATAGCGGGAAGATTGAGCAGTTCTTC	CASSQDRNSGKIEQFF
NA	TRBD1	TRBV2	TRBJ1-4	TGTGCCAGCCGGCAGGGGGTGGGTAATGAAAAACTGTTTTTT	CASRQGVGNEKLFF
NA	TRBD1	TRBV19	TRBJ1-1	TGTGCCAGTAGTTTCCGGGACAGGGGAAAGAACACTGAAGCTTTCTTT	CASSFRDRGKNTEAFF
NA	TRBD1	TRBV25-1	TRBJ1-2	TGTGCCAGCAGAGATCGGACAGGCCGCTATGGCTACACCTTC	CASRDRTGRYGYTF
NA	TRBD1	TRBV9	TRBJ1-2	TGTGCCAGCAGCCCCGGGACAGGGAAATCTTACGGCTACACCTTC	CASSPGTGKSYGYTF
NA	TRBD2	TRBV7-2	TRBJ2-1	TGTGCCAGCAGCTTAGCGCCCCCCTCCCCTACTAGCGGGAGGCCTAATGAGCAGTTCTTC	CASSLAPPSPTSGRPNEQFF
NA	TRBD1	TRBV7-9	TRBJ2-2	TGTGCCAGCAGCTCATTACAGGGGCCCGGGGAGCTGTTTTTT	CASSSLQGPGELFF
NA	TRBD2	TRBV6-5	TRBJ2-3	TGTGCCAGCTGGGCTAGCGGGGGGGATACGCAGTATTTT	CASWASGGDTQYF
NA	TRBD2	TRBV7-6	TRBJ2-5	TGTGCCAGCCAGCCGGGACTAGCAGAAGAGACCCAGTACTTC	CASQPGLAEETQYF
NA	NA	TRBV27	TRBJ1-1	TGTGCCAGCAGCTTGATTTCGACATTCACTGAAGCTTTCTTT	CASSLISTFTEAFF
once	NA	TRBV20-1	TRBJ1-4	TGCAGTGCCGAAAGGGGTGAAAAACTGTTTTTT	CSAERGEKLFF
NA	NA	TRBV20-1	TRBJ2-1	TGCAGTGCTTGGAGGGGAAATGAGCAGTTCTTC	CSAWRGNEQFF
few	TRBD1	TRBV29-1	TRBJ2-7	TGCAGCGTTGCAGGACAGGGACCCTACGAGCAGTACTTC	CSVAGQGPYEQYF
few	TRBD1	TRBV28	TRBJ2-7	TGTGCCAGCCATACAGGGGAAATCCACGAGCAGTACTTC	CASHTGEIHEQYF
NA	TRBD1	TRBV15	TRBJ2-1	TGTGCCACCAGCAGAGTCCTGTGTGGACAGGGTCGCAATGAGCAGTTCTTC	CATSRVLCGQGRNEQFF
NA	TRBD1	TRBV25-1	TRBJ2-2	TGTGCCAGCAGTGAACCAGGGGGCCACACCGGGGAGCTGTTTTTT	CASSEPGGHTGELFF
NA	NA	TRBV29-1	TRBJ1-3	TGCAGCGTTGCTGTCGGGGTTGGAAACACCATATATTTT	CSVAVGVGNTIYF
NA	NA	TRBV4-3	TRBJ2-1	TGCGCCAGCAGCCAAGATCTTCCGGGGGGCCTAGGTAGCGGGCAGTTCTTC	CASSQDLPGGLGSGQFF
NA	TRBD1	TRBV9	TRBJ1-2	TGTGCCAGCAGCCCGCGACAGGGGACATACGGCTACACCTTC	CASSPRQGTYGYTF
NA	TRBD1	TRBV30	TRBJ2-5	TGTGCCTGGAGCCCCACAGGGGTGGAAGAGACCCAGTACTTC	CAWSPTGVEETQYF
NA	NA	TRBV27	TRBJ1-3	TGTGCCAGCGGACACACCGCCTCTGGAAACACCATATATTTT	CASGHTASGNTIYF
few	NA	TRBV4-3	TRBJ2-3	TGCGCCAGCAGCCAAGATAAGAGCGGACCTAGCACAGATACGCAGTATTTT	CASSQDKSGPSTDTQYF
NA	TRBD1	TRBV15	TRBJ1-2	TGTGCCACCAGGAGACAGGGGAACTATGGCTACACCTTC	CATRRQGNYGYTF
NA	NA	TRBV5-4	TRBJ2-5	TGTGCCAGCAGCACCCGGCCGCGGCGCCAAGAGACCCAGTACTTC	CASSTRPRRQETQYF
NA	TRBD1	TRBV18	TRBJ2-7	TGTGCCAGCTCACCACCGGGACAGGGGTGGTACGAGCAGTACTTC	CASSPPGQGWYEQYF
NA	NA	TRBV20-1	TRBJ2-7	TGCAGTGCTACGGAGACCTACGAGCAGTACTTC	CSATETYEQYF
NA	NA	TRBV28	TRBJ2-4	TGTGCCAGCGAAGGACAGGCAGCGGGCATTCAGTACTTC	CASEGQAAGIQYF
NA	NA	TRBV2	TRBJ2-7	TGTGCCAGCAGTGAATCGGGTTGGTCGCCTTGGCAGTACTTC	CASSESGWSPWQYF
NA	NA	TRBV7-2	TRBJ2-1	TGTGCCAGCAGCTTCAGGCCCTACAATGAGCAGTTCTTC	CASSFRPYNEQFF
NA	TRBD2	TRBV7-2	TRBJ2-1	TGTGCCAGCAGCATAAAGACTAGCGGGCCCTACAATGAGCAGTTCTTC	CASSIKTSGPYNEQFF
NA	TRBD1	TRBV5-6	TRBJ2-1	TGTGCCAGCAGCCCGGGGACAGGTCGGAATGACAATGAGCAGTTCTTC	CASSPGTGRNDNEQFF
NA	TRBD1	TRBV2	TRBJ1-1	TGTGCCAGCAGTGATTTTCACCGGGACAGGGCGAACACTGAAGCTTTCTTT	CASSDFHRDRANTEAFF
NA	TRBD1	TRBV27	TRBJ1-2	TGTGCCAGCAGTATGACAGGGAGCCACTATGGCTACACCTTC	CASSMTGSHYGYTF
NA	NA	TRBV7-2	TRBJ1-2	TGTGCCAGCAGCCTAGACGTTTCGAGCCTTGGCTACACCTTC	CASSLDVSSLGYTF
few	NA	TRBV2	TRBJ1-4	TGTGCCAGCAGTGAGTCACCTAATTCTAATGAAAAACTGTTTTTT	CASSESPNSNEKLFF
once	TRBD2	TRBV28	TRBJ2-7	TGTGCCAGCAAGGGTGGCGGGAGGAGTGAGCAGTACTTC	CASKGGGRSEQYF
NA	NA	TRBV5-1	TRBJ2-5	TGCGCCAGCAGCCCCGGACTAACCCAAGAGACCCAGTACTTC	CASSPGLTQETQYF
NA	TRBD2	TRBV4-3	TRBJ2-5	TGCGCCAGCAGCCAAGATATTCCGGGGCTAGCGGGTCAAGAGACCCAGTACTTC	CASSQDIPGLAGQETQYF
NA	NA	TRBV15	TRBJ1-4	TGTGCCACCAGCGGGCCAAGGGAAAAACTGTTTTTT	CATSGPREKLFF
NA	NA	TRBV4-1	TRBJ2-3	TGCGCCAGCAGCCAAGCGACTGACCCCCCAGATACGCAGTATTTT	CASSQATDPPDTQYF
NA	NA	TRBV6-5	TRBJ2-1	TGTGCCAGCACCCCAGAGCGCTCCTACAATGAGCAGTTCTTC	CASTPERSYNEQFF
NA	NA	TRBV5-1	TRBJ1-1	TGCGCCAGCAGCCCGCAGGGTCAGAACACTGAAGCTTTCTTT	CASSPQGQNTEAFF
NA	NA	TRBV2	TRBJ2-2	TGTGCCAGCAGAGCGCGGGATAAAAGGACCGGGGAGCTGTTTTTT	CASRARDKRTGELFF
NA	NA	TRBV30	TRBJ1-6	TGTGCCTGGAGTGTAATTTTCGGTGGCGTTGGGGCTAATTCCCCCCTCCACTTT	CAWSVIFGGVGANSPLHF
NA	NA	TRBV7-2	TRBJ1-2	TGTGCCAGCAGCCGCGCCGCCCCACATGGCTACACCTTC	CASSRAAPHGYTF